The 30 T cell receptor beta chains below come from one sample, sequenced in a study of CD8 T cells in Susac syndrome. Roughly 0.45 to 1 ug RNA was reverse transcribed with random hexamers. From the immunoSEQ multiplex PCR reads, TCRdb called clonotypes with MiXCR, one entry per CDR3 protein. The sample carries tens of thousands of distinct CDR3 sequences, about 91% recorded once. The sequenced sample was CD8+ T cells from PBMCs. The receptors come from a human donor with multiple sclerosis.

This chain connects TRBV3-1 to TRBJ2-5, with TRBD2 identical over 7 bases. Germline CDR1 and CDR2: LGHDT and YNNKEL (reference sequence). This CDR3 spans 16 amino acids. V lost 0 bases to trimming and J lost 4 bases; unmatched junction nucleotides: 8. The CDR3 DNA reads as TGTGCCAGCAGCCAAGATGTGGCGGGAGTAAGAGAGACCCAGTACTTC. This encodes CASSQDVAGVRETQYF.

V gene TRBV11-2 combines with J gene TRBJ2-2; D call uncertain. The ends were cut back, 1 base at V and 3 bases at J, with 6 bases in the middle. Germline assignment: CDR1 SGHAT and CDR2 FQNNGV. The CDR3 sequence is 14 residues long. The CDR3 nucleotides read TGTGCCAGCAGCTTAGCCTTTCACACCGGGGAGCTGTTTTTT. Protein sequence: CASSLAFHTGELFF.

The chain couples TRBV13 to TRBJ2-3, with TRBD2 matching over 7 bases. There are 13 residues in the CDR3. The germline V gene has CDR1 PRHDT and CDR2 FYEKMQ (reference sequence). Trimming removed 2 bases from V and 10 bases from J; junction bases left unmatched: 6. CDR3 in amino acids: CASSLRVSGAQYF. Here the CDR3 DNA reads TGTGCCAGCAGCTTAAGGGTGAGCGGGGCGCAGTATTTT. The complete variable domain, with remaining parts taken from reference TRBV13 and TRBJ2-3, reads AAGVIQSPRHLIKEKRETATLKCYPIPRHDTVYWYQQGPGQDPQFLISFYEKMQSDKGSIPDRFSAQQFSDYHSELNMSSLELGDSALYFCASSLRVSGAQYFGPGTRLTVL.

This chain joins TRBV9 and TRBJ1-1; D unresolved. With 4 bases removed from V and 1 base from J, the gap between germline ends came to 11 bases. Germline V gene data show CDR1 as SGDLS and CDR2 as YYNGEE. The CDR3 is 14 residues long. In DNA, the CDR3 is TGTGCCAGCAGCCTAGGAAGTGGGAACACTGAAGCTTTCTTT. Translated, it gives CASSLGSGNTEAFF.

The chain employs TRBV5-1 and TRBJ1-2; TRBD1 matches 9 bases. Germline trimming cut 0 bases from V and 6 bases from J; bases unmatched to any gene: 6. The V gene's germline CDR1 is SGHRS and CDR2 YFSETQ. The CDR3 is 15 residues long. CDR3 sequence (DNA): TGCGCCAGCAGCTTGGCCGGGACAGGGACGGATGGCTACACCTTC. This encodes CASSLAGTGTDGYTF.

The chain couples TRBV19 to TRBJ2-7, with 7 nucleotides matching TRBD1. This CDR3 spans 14 amino acids. Germline V lookup: CDR1 LNHDA, CDR2 SQIVND (reference sequence). V lost 3 bases and J lost 1; bases outside the gene matches: 3. The CDR3 reads CASSIGDSSYEQYF. Here the CDR3 DNA reads TGTGCCAGTAGTATTGGGGACAGTTCCTACGAGCAGTACTTC.

The V gene is TRBV6-1, the J gene TRBJ1-1; D uncertain. Trimming removed 7 bases at V and 5 bases at J, with 14 bases between. Germline loops: CDR1 MNHNS, CDR2 SASEGT. This CDR3 region has 13 residues. CDR3 in DNA: TGTGCCAGCAATCGATGGGAAGGGACTGAAGCTTTCTTT. It specifies CASNRWEGTEAFF.

This rearrangement joins TRBV4-3 to TRBJ1-5; possible D gene TRBD1, 5 bases. CDR3 length equals 15 residues. CDR1 and CDR2 from the germline V gene are LGHNA and YSLEER. Trimming took off 4 bases at V and 3 bases at J, with 13 bases between the two ends. The CDR3 loop reads CASSPFGGNNQPQHF. DNA of the CDR3: TGCGCCAGCAGCCCGTTCGGGGGAAACAATCAGCCCCAGCATTTT.

This clonotype was observed once. V usage is TRBV28 and J usage is TRBJ1-6; weak D call: TRBD1 (6 bases). The CDR3 has 14 amino acids. V dropped 3 bases and J dropped 7 bases, with 10 bases sitting between them. CDR1 and CDR2 (germline): MDHEN, SYDVKM. CDR3 protein: CASSFPGANSPLHF. The CDR3 DNA reads as TGTGCCAGCAGTTTTCCGGGGGCAAATTCACCCCTCCACTTT.

The CDR3 here is CASSLSIAGGPNNEQYF. DNA of the CDR3: TGTGCCAGCAGCTTATCAATAGCGGGAGGGCCAAATAACGAGCAGTACTTC. The chain links TRBV11-2 to TRBJ2-7, with 11 bases identical to TRBD2. In germline, CDR1 is SGHAT, CDR2 FQNNGV. This CDR3 has 17 residues. The V gene end was trimmed by 2 bases and the J gene end by 5 bases; junction bases not matched to a gene: 11.

V gene TRBV6-2 or TRBV6-3 combines with J gene TRBJ2-7; 8 positions agree with TRBD1. The J segment lost 4 bases and the V segment lost 6 bases, leaving 8 bases of the junction unmatched. This CDR3 has 14 amino acids. Germline V CDR1 and CDR2: MNHEY, SVGEGT. Here the CDR3 reads CASSYTGGPYEQYF. DNA for the CDR3: TGTGCCAGCAGCTATACAGGGGGTCCATACGAGCAGTACTTC.

This clonotype was detected once. The rearrangement links TRBV29-1 to TRBJ2-1; a possible D gene is TRBD2 (6 bases). CDR1 and CDR2 from the germline V gene are SQVTM and ANQGSEA. V gave up 7 bases and J gave up 9 bases, with 19 bases separating them. CDR3 size: 13 residues. CDR3 nucleotides: TGCAGCGCCTTAGGAGGGCCGTACGGTGAGCAGTTCTTC. Translating gives CSALGGPYGEQFF.

This clonotype was observed a single time. V is TRBV2 and J is TRBJ1-3, with D maybe TRBD1 (5 bases). The CDR3 contains 14 residues. V lost 7 bases to trimming and J lost 0 bases, with 10 bases between them. CDR1 and CDR2 from the germline V gene are SNHLY and FYNNEI. Here the CDR3 reads CASTATVSGNTIYF. The CDR3 bases are TGTGCCAGCACGGCGACAGTCTCTGGAAACACCATATATTTT.

Only one count was recorded for this clonotype. The J gene is TRBJ1-5, the V gene TRBV27, with 7 nucleotides matching TRBD1. Germline V CDR1 and CDR2: MNHEY, SMNVEV (reference sequence). This CDR3 has 13 amino acids. The ends lost 4 bases at V and 7 bases at J; junction bases unmatched: 4. CDR3 residues: CASSSTGTQPQHF. CDR3 coding DNA: TGTGCCAGCAGTTCGACAGGGACCCAGCCCCAGCATTTT.

V is TRBV27 and J is TRBJ2-5, with D unresolved. V lost 5 bases and J lost 5, with 9 bases in between. From germline, CDR1 is MNHEY and CDR2 SMNVEV (reference sequence). The CDR3 is 12 residues long. The CDR3 DNA follows: TGTGCCAGCAGTCCGGACGCGGAGACCCAGTACTTC. Translation: CASSPDAETQYF.

The chain recombines TRBV30 with TRBJ1-2; no clear D gene. The CDR3 runs to 11 residues. Germline loops: CDR1 GTSNPN, CDR2 SVGIG (reference sequence). Trimming removed 5 bases from V and 3 bases from J, with 7 bases in between. CDR3 coding DNA: TGTGCCTGGCCAAGGGACTATGGCTACACCTTC. Amino acids: CAWPRDYGYTF.

The gene calls are TRBV7-8 and TRBJ2-5; possible D gene TRBD2, 6 bases. This CDR3 has 13 amino acids. Trimming cost V 5 bases and J 7 bases, with 14 bases left between them. Germline loops: CDR1 SGHVS, CDR2 FQNEAQ. The CDR3 loop reads CASSPKTGGTQYF. CDR3 nucleotides: TGTGCCAGCAGCCCCAAGACCGGGGGGACCCAGTACTTC.

This chain joins TRBV28 and TRBJ2-1, with D possibly TRBD2 on 5 matching bases. Trimming cost V 1 base and J 3 bases, with 7 bases left between them. CDR1 is MDHEN and CDR2 is SYDVKM in the germline V gene. The length of the CDR3 is 14 residues. CDR3 amino acids: CASSLSGLYNEQFF. The CDR3 DNA reads TGTGCCAGCAGTTTATCCGGACTCTACAATGAGCAGTTCTTC. Supplemented by reference TRBV28 and TRBJ2-1, the full variable domain reads DVKVTQSSRYLVKRTGEKVFLECVQDMDHENMFWYRQDPGLGLRLIYFSYDVKMKEKGDIPEGYSVSREKKERFSLILESASTNQTSMYLCASSLSGLYNEQFFGPGTRLTVL.

The V gene is TRBV5-6, the J gene TRBJ2-1; TRBD2 matches 11 bases. The CDR3 covers 17 residues. CDR1 is SGHDT, CDR2 YYEEEE, per germline. J was trimmed by 7 bases and V by 2 bases; bases with no gene match: 11. Here the CDR3 reads CASSLSSGRLAGNEQFF. In DNA, the CDR3 is TGTGCCAGCAGCTTAAGTAGCGGGCGACTAGCGGGGAATGAGCAGTTCTTC.

The CDR3 nucleotides are TGTGCCAGCAGCTTAGATAGGGTGTCTGGGGCCAACGTCCTGACTTTC. Protein product: CASSLDRVSGANVLTF. The rearrangement joins TRBV11-2 to TRBJ2-6, with no clear D. The CDR3 is 16 residues long. The ends were cut back, 0 bases at V and 1 base at J, with 7 bases in the middle. Germline V CDR1 and CDR2: SGHAT, FQNNGV.

CDR3 region: CASSGLAGDPNTGELFF. The CDR3 nucleotides are TGTGCCAGCAGCGGACTAGCGGGAGACCCGAACACCGGGGAGCTGTTTTTT. The J gene is TRBJ2-2, the V gene TRBV27, with 13 positions matching TRBD2. Germline trimming cut 6 bases from V and 0 bases from J; bases unmatched to any gene: 4. This CDR3 has 17 amino acids. Germline V gene data show CDR1 as MNHEY and CDR2 as SMNVEV (reference sequence).

This clonotype appeared a single time. The chain has TRBV28 and TRBJ2-1, with D possibly TRBD2 on 6 matching bases. Germline CDR1 reads MDHEN; CDR2 reads SYDVKM. The CDR3 totals 20 residues. Trimming removed 1 base at V and 1 base at J, with 23 bases between. The CDR3 bases are TGTGCCAGCAGTTTATATCATACGGGAGTGGGAATTAGTTCCTACAATGAGCAGTTCTTC. As protein: CASSLYHTGVGISSYNEQFF.

The chain joins TRBV19 to TRBJ2-5, with TRBD1 matching 9 bases. This CDR3 region has 14 residues. Trimming took 3 bases from V and 4 from J; bases not matched to a gene: 3. Germline lookup yields CDR1 LNHDA and CDR2 SQIVND (reference sequence). The CDR3 spells CASSIWGQGETQYF. The CDR3 DNA reads TGTGCCAGTAGTATTTGGGGACAGGGAGAGACCCAGTACTTC.

The rearrangement joins TRBV2 to TRBJ1-2; tentative D call: TRBD1 (6 bases). The CDR3 has 11 residues. Trimming shortened V by 9 bases and J by 8 bases, and 13 bases separated the two germline ends. The V gene's germline CDR1 is SNHLY and CDR2 FYNNEI. CDR3 DNA sequence: TGTGCCAGGACCGGGACATCAGGCTACACCTTC. Protein: CARTGTSGYTF. The complete variable domain, with remaining parts taken from reference TRBV2 and TRBJ1-2, reads EPEVTQTPSHQVTQMGQEVILRCVPISNHLYFYWYRQILGQKVEFLVSFYNNEISEKSEIFDDQFSVERPDGSNFTLKIRSTKLEDSAMYFCARTGTSGYTFGSGTRLTVV.

This clonotype occurred once. The chain has TRBV9 and TRBJ2-2, with no clear D. This CDR3 is 13 amino acids long. Germline V gene data show CDR1 as SGDLS and CDR2 as YYNGEE. Trimming shortened V by 4 bases and J by 5 bases, and 9 bases separated the two germline ends. CDR3 loop: CASSPAPTGELFF. The CDR3 DNA is TGTGCCAGCAGCCCCGCGCCGACCGGGGAGCTGTTTTTT. Full variable domain (missing parts from reference TRBV9 and TRBJ2-2): DSGVTQTPKHLITATGQRVTLRCSPRSGDLSVYWYQQSLDQGLQFLIQYYNGEERAKGNILERFSAQQFPDLHSELNLSSLELGDSALYFCASSPAPTGELFFGEGSRLTVL.

The chain links TRBV19 to TRBJ2-1; the D gene is possibly TRBD2 (6 bases). This CDR3 has 13 residues. Germline lookup yields CDR1 LNHDA and CDR2 SQIVND (reference sequence). Trimming shortened V by 5 bases and J by 6 bases, and 11 bases separated the two germline ends. This chain's CDR3 is CASSLGLLNEQFF. CDR3 coding DNA: TGTGCCAGTAGTTTGGGACTTCTCAATGAGCAGTTCTTC. Based on the CDR3 plus reference TRBV19 and TRBJ2-1, the full variable domain is DGGITQSPKYLFRKEGQNVTLSCEQNLNHDAMYWYRQDPGQGLRLIYYSQIVNDFQKGDIAEGYSVSREKKESFPLTVTSAQKNPTAFYLCASSLGLLNEQFFGPGTRLTVL.

The chain uses TRBV6-2 or TRBV6-3 and TRBJ2-7, with 9 bases that match TRBD2. V shed 2 bases, J shed 1 base, and the junction held 3 bases outside the gene matches. Germline lookup yields CDR1 MNHEY and CDR2 SVGEGT. This CDR3 has 15 residues. CDR3 DNA sequence: TGTGCCAGCAGTTACCCGGGACTAGCTTCCTACGAGCAGTACTTC. Translated, it gives CASSYPGLASYEQYF.

The V and J genes are TRBV12-3 or TRBV12-4 and TRBJ2-2; unclear D gene. V was trimmed by 3 bases and J by 2 bases, leaving 10 bases between them. This CDR3 is 15 amino acids long. CDR3 in DNA: TGTGCCAGCAGTTTTTTGCAGGTTAACACCGGGGAGCTGTTTTTT. It encodes CASSFLQVNTGELFF.

The chain is built from TRBV7-3 and TRBJ2-3; D call uncertain. V shed 6 bases and J shed 3 bases, with 7 bases lying between them. CDR3 length: 12 amino acids. Germline V lookup: CDR1 SGHTA, CDR2 FQGTGA. CDR3 amino acids: CASRGLTDTQYF. In nucleotides, the CDR3 is TGTGCCAGCAGAGGTCTTACAGATACGCAGTATTTT.

The genes are TRBV5-1 and TRBJ2-5; 10 nucleotides align to TRBD2. CDR1 SGHRS and CDR2 YFSETQ come from the germline V gene. CDR3 length equals 15 residues. Trimming removed 1 base from V and 5 bases from J; junction bases left unmatched: 5. The CDR3 DNA sequence: TGCGCCAGCAGCTTGAGCGGGAGGGCCATCGAGACCCAGTACTTC. Amino acid sequence: CASSLSGRAIETQYF.